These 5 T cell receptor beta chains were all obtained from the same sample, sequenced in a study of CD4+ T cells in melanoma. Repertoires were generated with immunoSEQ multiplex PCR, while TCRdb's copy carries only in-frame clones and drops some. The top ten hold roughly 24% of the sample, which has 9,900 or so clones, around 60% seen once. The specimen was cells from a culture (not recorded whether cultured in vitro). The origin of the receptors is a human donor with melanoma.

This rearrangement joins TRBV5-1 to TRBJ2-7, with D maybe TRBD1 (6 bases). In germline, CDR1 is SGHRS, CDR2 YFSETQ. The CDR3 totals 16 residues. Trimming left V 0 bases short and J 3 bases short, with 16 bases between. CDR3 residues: CASSLAGAGDLYEQYF. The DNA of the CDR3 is TGCGCCAGCAGCTTGGCCGGAGCAGGGGACCTCTACGAGCAGTACTTC.

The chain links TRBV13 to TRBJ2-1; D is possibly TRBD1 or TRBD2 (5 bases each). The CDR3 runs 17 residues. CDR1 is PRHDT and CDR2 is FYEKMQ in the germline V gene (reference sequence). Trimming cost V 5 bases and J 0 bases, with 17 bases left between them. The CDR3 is CASSPSGAPSSYNEQFF. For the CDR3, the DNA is TGTGCCAGCAGCCCCTCCGGGGCCCCTAGCTCCTACAATGAGCAGTTCTTC. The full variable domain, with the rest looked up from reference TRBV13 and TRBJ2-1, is AAGVIQSPRHLIKEKRETATLKCYPIPRHDTVYWYQQGPGQDPQFLISFYEKMQSDKGSIPDRFSAQQFSDYHSELNMSSLELGDSALYFCASSPSGAPSSYNEQFFGPGTRLTVL.

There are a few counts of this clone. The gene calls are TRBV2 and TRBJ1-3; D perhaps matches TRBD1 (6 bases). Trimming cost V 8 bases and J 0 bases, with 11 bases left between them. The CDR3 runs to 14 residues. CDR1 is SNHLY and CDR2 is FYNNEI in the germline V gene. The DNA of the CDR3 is TGTGCCAGCCTCCAGGGGTACTCTGGAAACACCATATATTTT. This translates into CASLQGYSGNTIYF. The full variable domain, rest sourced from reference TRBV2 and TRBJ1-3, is EPEVTQTPSHQVTQMGQEVILRCVPISNHLYFYWYRQILGQKVEFLVSFYNNEISEKSEIFDDQFSVERPDGSNFTLKIRSTKLEDSAMYFCASLQGYSGNTIYFGEGSWLTVV.

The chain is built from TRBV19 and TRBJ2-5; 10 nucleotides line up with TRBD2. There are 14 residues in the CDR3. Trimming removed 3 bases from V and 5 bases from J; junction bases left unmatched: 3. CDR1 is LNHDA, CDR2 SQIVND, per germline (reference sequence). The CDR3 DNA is TGTGCCAGTAGTATGCGACTAGCGGGCGAGACCCAGTACTTC. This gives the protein CASSMRLAGETQYF.

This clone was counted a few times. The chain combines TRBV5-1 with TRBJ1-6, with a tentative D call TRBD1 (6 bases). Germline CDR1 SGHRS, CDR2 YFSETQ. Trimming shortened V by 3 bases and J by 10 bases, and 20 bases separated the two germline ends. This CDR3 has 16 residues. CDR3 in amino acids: CASSSAIGGAGSPLHF. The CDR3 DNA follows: TGCGCCAGCAGCTCGGCCATCGGGGGGGCAGGATCACCCCTCCACTTT. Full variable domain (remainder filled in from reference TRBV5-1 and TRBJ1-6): KAGVTQTPRYLIKTRGQQVTLSCSPISGHRSVSWYQQTPGQGLQFLFEYFSETQRNKGNFPGRFSGRQFSNSRSEMNVSTLELGDSALYLCASSSAIGGAGSPLHFGNGTRLTVT.